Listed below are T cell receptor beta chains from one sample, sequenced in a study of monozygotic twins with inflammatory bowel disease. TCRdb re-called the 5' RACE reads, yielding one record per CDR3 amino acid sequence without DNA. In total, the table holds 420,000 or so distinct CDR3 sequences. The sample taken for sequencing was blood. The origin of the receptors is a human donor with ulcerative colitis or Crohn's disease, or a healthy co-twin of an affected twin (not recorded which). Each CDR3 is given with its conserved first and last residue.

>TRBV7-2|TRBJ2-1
CASSLWTSGNNEQFF
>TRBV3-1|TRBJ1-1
CASSQEPGTEAFF
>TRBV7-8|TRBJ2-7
CASSLAGTDEQYF
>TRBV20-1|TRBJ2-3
CSGESGRADDGDTQYF
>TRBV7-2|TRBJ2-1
CASSLDPGQNNEQFF
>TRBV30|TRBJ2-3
CAWSVPYDTQYF
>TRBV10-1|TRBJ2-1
CASSETQGRLNEQFF
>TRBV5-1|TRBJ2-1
CASSLGRGGSSYNEQFF
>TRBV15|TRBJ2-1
CATSKGTSGANEQFF
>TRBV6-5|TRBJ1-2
CASSSGTHANYGYTF
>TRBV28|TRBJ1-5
CASSRAPGDQPQHF
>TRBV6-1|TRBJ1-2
CAIFRATHHPLYGYTF
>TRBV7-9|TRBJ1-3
CASSAPTGGYSGNTIYF
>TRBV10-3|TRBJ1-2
CAISSQGGDYGYTF
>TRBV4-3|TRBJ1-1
CASSLSERNTEAFF
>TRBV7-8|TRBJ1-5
CASSLVRDRHQPQHF
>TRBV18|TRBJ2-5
CASSLDQARRETQYF
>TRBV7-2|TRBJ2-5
CASSLSNTGETQYF
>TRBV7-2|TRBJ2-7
CASSLGRKGSEQYF
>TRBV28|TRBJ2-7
CASSAPKTGTYEQYF
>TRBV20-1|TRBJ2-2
CSAPQGLAGGGELFF
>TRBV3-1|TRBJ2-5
CASSHPQGLAGSQGETQYF
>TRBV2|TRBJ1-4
CASSEDRDLNEKLFF
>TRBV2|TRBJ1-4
CASSDPSGQIFEKLFF
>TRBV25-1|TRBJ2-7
CASSAPGLGTYEQYF
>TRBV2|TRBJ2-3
CASRTSVYGTDTQYF
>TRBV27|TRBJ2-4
CASSLSVGTRKDIQYF
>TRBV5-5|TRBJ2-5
CASSFEVQETRYF
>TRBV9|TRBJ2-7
CASSVSWASFYEQYF
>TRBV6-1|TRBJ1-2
CASSEGQTGATYGYTF
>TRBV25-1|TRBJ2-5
CATATQGGMETQYF
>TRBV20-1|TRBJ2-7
CSARELRVYEQYF
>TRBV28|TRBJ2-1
CATYGTSGRKGKNEQFF
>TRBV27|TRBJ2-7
CASSSPGREQYF
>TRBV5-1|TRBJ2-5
CASSPSPAPQETQYF
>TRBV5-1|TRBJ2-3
CASSSDITDTQYF
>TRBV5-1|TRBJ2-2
CASSSGSGAIGELFF
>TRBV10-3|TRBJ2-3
CAISDRVTDTQYF
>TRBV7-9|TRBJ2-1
CASRSAGPYNEQFF
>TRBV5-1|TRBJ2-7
CASNPQGPDYEQYF
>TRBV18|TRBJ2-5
CASSPRGLAGRGEETQYF
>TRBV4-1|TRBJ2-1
CASSQDGAVVSRFF
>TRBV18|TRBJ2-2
CASSPLFGGPTAELFF
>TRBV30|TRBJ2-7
CAWSGGPGYEQYF
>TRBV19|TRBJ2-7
CASSPSDRYEQYF
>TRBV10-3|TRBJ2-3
CAISVGDRSSDTQYF
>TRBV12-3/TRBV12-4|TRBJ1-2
CASRLQVAGNGYTF
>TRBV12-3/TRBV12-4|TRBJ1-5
CASTTGDQPQHF
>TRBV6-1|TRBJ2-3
CASSEPRGLAGTDTQYF
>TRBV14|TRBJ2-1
CASSPNGLAGGLGNEQFF
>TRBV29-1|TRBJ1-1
CSAKRNRNTEAFF
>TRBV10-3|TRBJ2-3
CAISEARTSGSLTDTQYF